This T cell receptor (beta chain) originates from a study of blood T cell repertoires in COVID-19. Study details: The analysed material was cDNA or gDNA that came from T cells, B-cell-depleted T cells, or PBMCs.

Some clones are missing from TCRdb's copy, which holds only in-frame ones; the method was immunoSEQ multiplex PCR. The sample includes about 240,000 clones, around 90% seen only once; the top ten take over 0.65%. Per the germline V gene, CDR1 is SGHAT and CDR2 is FQNNGV. After removal of 3 bases from V and 6 bases from J, the junction contained 11 bases not matched to a gene. The CDR3 is 16 residues long. This chain uses TRBV11-2 with TRBJ2-1; 7 bases match TRBD2. The receptor comes from a man in his thirties or forties with COVID-19, enrolled during active disease. Sample: peripheral blood. The CDR3 bases are TGTGCCAGCAGCTTCCCCCGGGGGAGGGGAGGCAATGAGCAGTTCTTC. Amino acids: CASSFPRGRGGNEQFF.